Below, 12 T cell receptor beta chains from the same sample are listed, as sequenced in a study of regulatory T cells in long-lasting Graves disease (dated by TCRdb to the early 2020s). Libraries were built with multiplex PCR. Sequenced on an Illumina HiSeq 4000. CDR3 regions were amplified by Arm-PCR with iRepertoire HTBI primers to construct TCR beta libraries. TCRdb cleaned the public reads at Q25 with fastp, built clones with MiXCR and kept in-frame beta chains. Rows matching on CDR3 protein sequence are summarized as one entry with the most common DNA and genes. This sample gives about 400,000 distinct CDR3 sequences in total; 15% to 18% of them show up just once. The ten largest clones capture 22% of the sample. In light of the paper, this sample's time point label describes: newly diagnosed GD, antithyroid drugs for less than 3 months. For both TCR sequencing and RNA sequencing, RNA was extracted from PBMCs in TRIzol.

This material consisted of peripheral blood mononuclear cells (PBMCs), taken at new diagnosis, from a patient treated with antithyroid drugs. These receptors were taken from a female donor with Graves disease.

This clonotype turned up a few times. This chain joins TRBV3-1 and TRBJ1-2, with D hard to call. The CDR3 extends over 14 amino acids. Germline CDR1 and CDR2: LGHDT and YNNKEL (reference sequence). Trimming cost V 0 bases and J 8 bases, with 13 bases left between them. The CDR3 reads CASSQEKASIGYTF. As DNA, the CDR3 is TGTGCCAGCAGCCAAGAAAAGGCCTCTATCGGCTACACCTTC.

The rearrangement links TRBV29-1 to TRBJ2-7, with 7 bases lining up with TRBD1. V shed 6 bases, J shed 0 bases, and the junction held 17 bases outside the gene matches. Germline CDR1 is SQVTM and CDR2 is ANQGSEA. CDR3 length: 17 residues. Here the CDR3 DNA reads TGCAGCGTGCAGGCACGGGTGGGGGACAGCGTCTCCTACGAGCAGTACTTC. Residues: CSVQARVGDSVSYEQYF.

This clonotype has a count of ten or more. The rearrangement uses TRBV5-1 and TRBJ2-3; D could derive from TRBD1 or TRBD2 (5 bases each). V was clipped by 0 bases and J by 1 base, with 9 bases between them. The CDR3 has 15 amino acids. CDR1 SGHRS and CDR2 YFSETQ come from the germline V gene. This chain's CDR3 is CASSLAEGRTDTQYF. The DNA of the CDR3 is TGCGCCAGCAGCTTGGCCGAGGGACGCACAGATACGCAGTATTTT.

The chain is built from TRBV5-1 and TRBJ2-3; the D is unclear. The germline V and J ends were trimmed by 0 bases and 0 bases, with 11 bases remaining between them. The CDR3 is 16 amino acids. Germline CDR1 is SGHRS and CDR2 is YFSETQ. This CDR3 is CASSLVSTTSTDTQYF. CDR3 coding DNA: TGCGCCAGCAGCTTGGTTTCGACCACTAGCACAGATACGCAGTATTTT.

This clonotype showed up many times. The gene calls are TRBV5-1 and TRBJ1-1; TRBD1 might be the D (6 bases). Trimming removed 2 bases from V and 0 bases from J, with 11 bases in between. CDR1 is SGHRS, CDR2 YFSETQ, per germline. CDR3 size: 15 residues. CDR3 residues: CASSLRGGVNTEAFF. CDR3 sequence (DNA): TGCGCCAGCAGCTTACGAGGGGGGGTGAACACTGAAGCTTTCTTT.

This clonotype was detected ten times or more. V usage is TRBV7-2 and J usage is TRBJ2-7; TRBD1 or TRBD2 may be the D gene (5 bases each). The CDR3 is 15 residues long. V dropped 4 bases and J dropped 6 bases, with 19 bases sitting between them. The germline gives CDR1 SGHTA, CDR2 FQGNSA. The CDR3 sequence is CASSSPQGAGGEQYF. The DNA of the CDR3 is TGTGCCAGCAGCTCCCCCCAAGGGGCGGGCGGCGAGCAGTACTTC.

About this clonotype: With a far larger clone one base away, a read error is the likely cause. The chain uses TRBV27 and TRBJ2-7; 8 positions agree with TRBD2. The germline CDR1 and CDR2 sequences are MNHEY and SMNVEV (reference sequence). V lost 3 bases, J lost 5 bases, and 6 bases stayed unmatched. The length of the CDR3 is 14 residues. As DNA, the CDR3 is TGTGCCAGCAGTTTCCGGGGGGGCCCCCACGAGCAGTACTTC. This encodes CASSFRGGPHEQYF.

This clonotype was seen ten or more times. The rearrangement joins TRBV2 to TRBJ2-5, with D unresolved. The V and J ends lost 2 bases and 1 base respectively, with 8 bases between them. Germline V gives CDR1 SNHLY, CDR2 FYNNEI. The CDR3 is made up of 14 amino acids. The CDR3, as DNA: TGTGCCAGCAGTGAACTGGGCAGCCAAGAGACCCAGTACTTC. It translates to CASSELGSQETQYF.

This clonotype was picked up a small number of times. This may arise from a read error, as a much more abundant clone is one base away. Likely a read error: the CDR3 ends without its conserved phenylalanine or tryptophan. The chain employs TRBV7-2 and TRBJ2-7; D uncertain. Germline-derived CDR1 and CDR2 are SGHTA and FQGNSA. V was clipped by 4 bases and J by 0 bases, with 16 bases between them. The CDR3 spans 16 residues. The CDR3 DNA reads as TGTGCCAGCAGCTCCCATCTGCGGATGAGCTCCTACGAGCAGTACTCC. It encodes CASSSHLRMSSYEQYS.

In its sample, this clonotype was seen once. The V gene is TRBV20-1, the J gene TRBJ2-3, with TRBD2 matching over 16 bases. This CDR3 comprises 17 residues. CDR1 is DFQATT, CDR2 SNEGSKA, per germline (reference sequence). Trimming cost V 3 bases and J 5 bases; bases outside gene matches: 8. CDR3 region: CSARGGLAGGPGDTQYF. As DNA, the CDR3 is TGCAGTGCTAGGGGGGGACTAGCGGGAGGGCCGGGAGATACGCAGTATTTT.

This clonotype was observed at least ten times. The chain has TRBV27 and TRBJ1-6; D is unresolved. Trimming left V 7 bases short and J 3 bases short, with 7 bases between. In germline, CDR1 is MNHEY, CDR2 SMNVEV (reference sequence). The CDR3 totals 13 residues. In DNA form, the CDR3 reads TGTGCCAGCAAAGGGCTCTATAATTCACCCCTCCACTTT. This translates into CASKGLYNSPLHF.

The DNA of the CDR3 is TGTGCCAGCAGCTTAGTGGGTCAACCCTCCAATCAGCCCCAGCATTTT. It specifies CASSLVGQPSNQPQHF. The chain uses TRBV7-2 and TRBJ1-5; D is undetermined. Germline V CDR1 and CDR2: SGHTA, FQGNSA. Trimming removed 1 base at V and 3 bases at J, with 13 bases between. The CDR3 contains 16 residues.